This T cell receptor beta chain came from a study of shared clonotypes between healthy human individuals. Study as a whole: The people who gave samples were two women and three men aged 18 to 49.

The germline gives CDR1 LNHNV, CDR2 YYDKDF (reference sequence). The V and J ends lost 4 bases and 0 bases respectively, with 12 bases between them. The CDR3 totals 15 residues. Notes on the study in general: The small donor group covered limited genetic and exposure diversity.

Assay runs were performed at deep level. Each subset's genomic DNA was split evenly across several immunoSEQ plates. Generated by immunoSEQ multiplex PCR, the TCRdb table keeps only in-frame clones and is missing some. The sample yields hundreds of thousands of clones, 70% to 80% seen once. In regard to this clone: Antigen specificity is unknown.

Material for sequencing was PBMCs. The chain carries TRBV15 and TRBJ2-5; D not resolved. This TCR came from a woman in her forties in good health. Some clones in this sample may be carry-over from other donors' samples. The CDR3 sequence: CATSTMGGNQETQYF. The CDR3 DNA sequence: TGTGCCACCAGCACGATGGGCGGAAACCAAGAGACCCAGTACTTC.